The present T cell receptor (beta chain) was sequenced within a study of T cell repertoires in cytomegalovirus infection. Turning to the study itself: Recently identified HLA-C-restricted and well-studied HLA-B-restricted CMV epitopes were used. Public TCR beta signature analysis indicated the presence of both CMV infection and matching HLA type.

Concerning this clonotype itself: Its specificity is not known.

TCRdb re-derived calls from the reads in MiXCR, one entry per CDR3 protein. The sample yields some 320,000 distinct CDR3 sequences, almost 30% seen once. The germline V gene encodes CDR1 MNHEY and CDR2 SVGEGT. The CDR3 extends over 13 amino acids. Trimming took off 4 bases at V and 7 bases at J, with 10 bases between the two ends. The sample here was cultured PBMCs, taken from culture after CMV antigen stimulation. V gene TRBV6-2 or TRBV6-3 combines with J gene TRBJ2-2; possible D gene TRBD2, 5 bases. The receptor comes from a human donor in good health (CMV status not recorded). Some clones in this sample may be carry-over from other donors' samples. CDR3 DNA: TGTGCCAGCAGTTTACCGGGATACGGGGAGCTGTTTTTT. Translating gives CASSLPGYGELFF.